This T cell receptor (beta chain) stems from a study of T cell responses to AZD1222 COVID-19 vaccine. General study findings and limits: Repertoire sampling occurred only after the peak T cell response.

About this clone: Its target is unknown.

Method: immunoSEQ multiplex PCR; TCRdb's copy keeps in-frame clones and lacks some. The profile covers about 64,000 clones, with under 95% appearing a single time and 6.3% taken by the ten largest. The CDR3 has 12 residues. The germline V gene encodes CDR1 MNHEY and CDR2 SVGAGI. V was clipped by 7 bases and J by 0 bases, with 6 bases between them. This sample comprised peripheral blood, obtained 28 days after the second dose of the MenACWY control vaccine. The rearrangement uses TRBV6-5 and TRBJ1-1; D unclear. The sequence derives from an adult who received the MenACWY meningococcal vaccine as a control. The DNA for the CDR3 is TGTGCCAGCAAGCGGATGAACACTGAAGCTTTCTTT. As protein: CASKRMNTEAFF.